This paragraph reports one TCR beta chain. Its specificity is not known. The sample originates from a study of beta chain features in type 1 diabetes. Whole-study results and caveats: Patients showed naive, central memory and Treg TCRB repertoires that appeared more similar than those of healthy donors.

cDNA synthesis used the whole RNA isolate, giving expressed TCRB sequences. The protocol was immunoSEQ multiplex PCR, while the TCRdb copy is restricted to in-frame clones and leaves out a portion. The repertoire holds some 140,000 clones, with nearly 9.5% as singletons. Each donor gave one heparinised blood draw averaging roughly 100 mL. The CDR3 has 15 residues. The trim removed 2 bases at V and 7 bases at J, leaving 8 bases unmatched. CDR1 and CDR2 (germline): MNHGY, SVAAGI. Sequencing was done on a sample of central memory CD4+ T cells from blood. This clonotype was obtained from a man younger than 35 in good health. This chain connects TRBV6-9 to TRBJ2-5, with TRBD2 matching over 9 bases. CDR3 coding DNA: TGTGCCAGCAGTTATACGAGCGGGGGGTCTAGGACCCAGTACTTC. Its protein product is CASSYTSGGSRTQYF.